This entry features one TCR beta chain sequence. Antigen unknown. The ends were cut back, 5 bases at V and 6 bases at J, with 12 bases in the middle. Germline CDR1 SGHTA, CDR2 FQGNSA. The CDR3 is 13 amino acids. The sample originates from a study of lymphopenia after photon versus proton radiotherapy. Study-wide results and limits: Better survival with proton therapy was suggested as possible, not demonstrated.

Repertoires were generated with immunoSEQ multiplex PCR, while TCRdb's copy carries only in-frame clones and drops some. The sample has about 30,000 clones, about 88% seen once. Material: peripheral blood, obtained from a patient treated with proton-based radiotherapy. The genes are TRBV7-2 and TRBJ2-3; no reliable D call. This receptor was obtained from a woman aged 70 to 79 with pancreatic cancer. Some clones in this sample may be carry-over from other donors' samples. The CDR3, as DNA: TGTGCCAGCAGCGCCCGAACTTGGGATACGCAGTATTTT. Amino acids: CASSARTWDTQYF.